This record covers a single TCR beta chain. Its cognate antigen has yet to be identified. Base qualities are not provided; no much larger clone lies one nucleotide away. The data derive from a study of blood T cell repertoires in COVID-19 (dated by TCRdb to 2020 to 2022). Study-level background: Samples covering the acute and convalescent phases of COVID-19 were provided by collaborators in the United States, Italy and Spain. The material from the prospective study consisted of cDNA or gDNA derived from T cells, B-cell-depleted T cells, or PBMCs. Subjects who had been exposed to COVID-19, were actively infected with it, or had recovered from it provided the deeply sampled blood TCRbeta repertoires that made up the dataset. A freely available public database, intended as a resource for researchers studying the immune response to SARS-CoV-2, is where the repertoires were released. Samples were obtained from the ongoing ImmuneRACE study (first 160 participants) and from 1,254 subjects provided by 6 global collaborators. Sample metadata almost always included a de-identified subject ID, COVID-19 status, age in years and sex. HLA class I and class II types, where available, came from metadata supplied by the sample provider rather than from assay-based typing.

What the authors observed across the whole study: Clinical and demographic metadata were provided uncurated, with the amount varying by source and participant.

TCRbeta CDR3 regions were amplified from genomic DNA using the immunoSEQ Assay, a bias-controlled multiplex PCR. Per the source publication's procedure: Within the assay, amplification of reference gene primers was used to estimate how many nucleated cells each sample contained. Sequence reads were collapsed and filtered to measure the absolute abundance of every unique TCRbeta CDR3 rearrangement. For each sample, productive Simpson clonality was calculated as the square root of Simpson's diversity index across productive rearrangements. What TCRdb holds here is the immuneACCESS table cut down to in-frame rearrangements. Part of the clones is not present; checked against another copy, under half of the missing clones reflect an unresolved V gene, and the others are unexplained. V and J calls and clone size are copied from that table; D and trimming were computed from the DNA. For this sample there are fewer than 300,000 clones; around 89% appear just once. The ten biggest clones cover under 0.95% of the sample.

The collaborating institutions used their own protocols to collect whole blood in K2EDTA tubes. For TCRbeta analysis, collaborator samples were shipped as frozen whole blood, as isolated PBMCs, or as DNA extracted from either sample type. Its CDR3 holds 18 amino acids, cysteine through phenylalanine. CDR3 DNA is the only sequence kept; it has 54 bases, read in frame from the first base. V is cut back by 6 bases and J by 2 bases, with 15 bases in the junction unmatched. Taken from the germline V gene, the CDR1 and CDR2 loops are MDHEN and SYDVKM. The sequenced material came from peripheral blood. The sequence is built from TRBV28 and TRBJ2-3, and TRBD2 matches 9 of the central bases. This clonotype originated in a man aged 25-45 years with acute or convalescent COVID-19. CDR3 loop: CASRTFSGLARDTDTQYF. The DNA reads as follows: TGTGCCAGCAGGACCTTCTCGGGACTAGCAAGAGACACAGATACGCAGTATTTT.